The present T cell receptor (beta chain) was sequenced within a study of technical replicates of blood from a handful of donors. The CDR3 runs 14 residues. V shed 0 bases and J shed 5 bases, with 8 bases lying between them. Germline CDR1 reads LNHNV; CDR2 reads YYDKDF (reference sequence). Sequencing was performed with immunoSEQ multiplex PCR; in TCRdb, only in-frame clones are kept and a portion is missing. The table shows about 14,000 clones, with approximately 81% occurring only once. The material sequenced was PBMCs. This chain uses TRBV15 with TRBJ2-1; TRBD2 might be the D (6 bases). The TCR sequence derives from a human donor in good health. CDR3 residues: CATSRDGRHNEQFF. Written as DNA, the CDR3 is TGTGCCACCAGCAGAGACGGGAGACACAATGAGCAGTTCTTC.